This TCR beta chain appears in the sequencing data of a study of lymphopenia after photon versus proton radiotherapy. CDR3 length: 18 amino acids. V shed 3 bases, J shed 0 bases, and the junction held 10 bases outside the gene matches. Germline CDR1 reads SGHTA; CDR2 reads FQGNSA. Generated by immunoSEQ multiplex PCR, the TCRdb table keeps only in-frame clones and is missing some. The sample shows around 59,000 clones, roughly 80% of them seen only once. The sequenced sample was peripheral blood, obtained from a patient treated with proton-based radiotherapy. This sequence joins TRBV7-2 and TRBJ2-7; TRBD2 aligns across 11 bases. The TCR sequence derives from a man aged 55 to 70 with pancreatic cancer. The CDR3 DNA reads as TGTGCCAGCAGCTTGGGGGGACTAGCGGTACCCAGCTCCTACGAGCAGTACTTC. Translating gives CASSLGGLAVPSSYEQYF.